This passage covers 13 T cell receptor beta chains from one sample sequenced in a study of blood T cell repertoires in COVID-19. Here immunoSEQ multiplex PCR was the method, and the copy in TCRdb shows in-frame clones only, minus some. Of 250,000 to 350,000 clones listed, roughly 87% were seen once; the top ten hold under 6%. Sequencing was performed on PBMCs or T cells enriched from blood (not recorded which). All receptors come from a woman aged 25 to 45 who had recovered from COVID-19.

This rearrangement joins TRBV27 to TRBJ2-4, with D hard to call. The CDR3 extends over 13 amino acids. CDR1 is MNHEY and CDR2 is SMNVEV in the germline V gene (reference sequence). Trimming stripped 2 bases from V and 0 bases from J, with 2 bases between. In DNA form, the CDR3 reads TGTGCCAGCAGTTTACTAGCCAAAAACATTCAGTACTTC. This translates into CASSLLAKNIQYF.

The chain couples TRBV13 to TRBJ2-2; 9 bases align to TRBD2. The V gene end was trimmed by 3 bases and the J gene end by 5 bases; junction bases not matched to a gene: 7. The CDR3 runs to 16 residues. Germline CDR1 and CDR2: PRHDT and FYEKMQ (reference sequence). DNA for the CDR3: TGTGCCAGCAGCTTTCTTGCGGGGGGGCGTACCGGGGAGCTGTTTTTT. Translated: CASSFLAGGRTGELFF.

V gene TRBV27 combines with J gene TRBJ1-4; tentatively, D is TRBD1 (6 bases). V lost 8 bases, J lost 5 bases, and 18 bases lay in between. CDR3 length equals 15 residues. Germline assignment: CDR1 MNHEY and CDR2 SMNVEV (reference sequence). CDR3 in amino acids: CASATGLGSNEKLFF. In nucleotides, the CDR3 is TGTGCCAGCGCCACAGGGCTTGGGTCGAATGAAAAACTGTTTTTT. Full variable domain (missing parts from reference TRBV27 and TRBJ1-4): EAQVTQNPRYLITVTGKKLTVTCSQNMNHEYMSWYRQDPGLGLRQIYYSMNVEVTDKGDVPEGYKVSRKEKRNFPLILESPSPNQTSLYFCASATGLGSNEKLFFGSGTQLSVL.

The V gene is TRBV6-6, the J gene TRBJ2-1, with TRBD2 matching over 9 bases. The CDR3 runs 15 residues. The junction had 5 bases not matched to a gene; V was cut back by 0 bases and J by 8 bases. CDR1 is MNHNY, CDR2 SVGAGI, per germline (reference sequence). The CDR3 DNA is TGTGCCAGCAGTTACTCCGCGGGGGGGTTCGATGAGCAGTTCTTC. This gives the protein CASSYSAGGFDEQFF.

The chain couples TRBV7-8 to TRBJ1-3; D perhaps matches TRBD1 (6 bases). CDR1 and CDR2 (germline): SGHVS, FQNEAQ. Trimming removed 6 bases from V and 0 bases from J, with 15 bases in between. The CDR3 contains 16 residues. The CDR3 coding sequence is TGTGCCAGCAGACGGGACACCTGGAGCTCTGGAAACACCATATATTTT. Translated: CASRRDTWSSGNTIYF.

This clone appeared a single time. V gene TRBV7-9 combines with J gene TRBJ1-3; D is possibly TRBD1 (5 bases). Germline V gene lookup returns CDR1 SEHNR and CDR2 FQNEAQ (reference sequence). The CDR3 is 16 residues long. V lost 2 bases to trimming and J lost 0 bases, with 11 bases between them. The CDR3 protein is CASSLRGRLSGNTIYF. CDR3 bases: TGTGCCAGCAGCTTAAGGGGCCGCCTCTCTGGAAACACCATATATTTT.

This chain joins TRBV5-4 and TRBJ1-1; weak D call: TRBD1 (5 bases). The CDR3 is 13 residues long. Germline CDR1 and CDR2: SGHNT and YYREEE (reference sequence). The ends were cut back, 4 bases at V and 2 bases at J, with 9 bases in the middle. CDR3 sequence reads: CASSLQGNTEAFF. In DNA, the CDR3 is TGTGCCAGCAGCCTCCAGGGAAACACTGAAGCTTTCTTT.

The gene calls are TRBV29-1 and TRBJ2-7; maybe TRBD1 (5 bases). CDR1 is SQVTM and CDR2 is ANQGSEA in the germline V gene. V shed 6 bases and J shed 5 bases, with 14 bases lying between them. This CDR3 is built from 12 residues. CDR3 residues: CSVLGQGNEQYF. The CDR3 DNA sequence: TGCAGCGTGCTTGGTCAGGGCAACGAGCAGTACTTC.

This clone was counted a few times. V is TRBV16 and J is TRBJ1-1; D possibly corresponds to TRBD1 (6 bases). V gave up 3 bases and J gave up 4 bases, with 15 bases separating them. Germline V CDR1 and CDR2: KGHSY, FQNENV. The CDR3 totals 15 residues. CDR3 sequence (DNA): TGTGCCAGCAGCCATACAGGGATTTGGGGCACTGAAGCTTTCTTT. Protein product: CASSHTGIWGTEAFF.

The J gene is TRBJ2-4, the V gene TRBV10-3; D unresolved. The CDR3 covers 13 residues. The germline CDR1 and CDR2 sequences are ENHRY and SYGVKD. V lost 2 bases to trimming and J lost 5 bases, with 7 bases between them. CDR3 amino acids: CAISEVVENIQYF. For the CDR3, the DNA is TGTGCCATCAGTGAGGTAGTGGAAAACATTCAGTACTTC.

The gene calls are TRBV29-1 and TRBJ1-1, with 7 bases matching TRBD1. CDR3 length: 13 amino acids. Losses at the gene ends were 7 bases for V and 1 base for J; bases not matched to a gene: 6. CDR1 and CDR2 (germline): SQVTM, ANQGSEA. CDR3 protein: CSDAGTANTEAFF. In DNA, the CDR3 is TGCAGCGACGCCGGGACAGCGAACACTGAAGCTTTCTTT.

This sequence joins TRBV19 and TRBJ1-1, with D possibly matching TRBD1 (6 bases). V was trimmed by 3 bases and J by 4 bases, leaving 12 bases between them. Germline V lookup: CDR1 LNHDA, CDR2 SQIVND (reference sequence). The CDR3 totals 14 residues. The CDR3 loop reads CASSMVLRGTEAFF. The CDR3 coding sequence is TGTGCCAGTAGTATGGTACTCAGGGGCACTGAAGCTTTCTTT.

This clone has a single count. The chain is built from TRBV10-3 and TRBJ1-1, with D possibly matching TRBD1 (5 bases). Germline CDR1 ENHRY, CDR2 SYGVKD. The V and J ends lost 11 bases and 3 bases respectively, with 19 bases between them. This CDR3 is built from 14 residues. The CDR3 loop reads CAVGILGQDTEAFF. The CDR3 nucleotides read TGTGCCGTAGGGATTTTGGGGCAGGACACTGAAGCTTTCTTT.